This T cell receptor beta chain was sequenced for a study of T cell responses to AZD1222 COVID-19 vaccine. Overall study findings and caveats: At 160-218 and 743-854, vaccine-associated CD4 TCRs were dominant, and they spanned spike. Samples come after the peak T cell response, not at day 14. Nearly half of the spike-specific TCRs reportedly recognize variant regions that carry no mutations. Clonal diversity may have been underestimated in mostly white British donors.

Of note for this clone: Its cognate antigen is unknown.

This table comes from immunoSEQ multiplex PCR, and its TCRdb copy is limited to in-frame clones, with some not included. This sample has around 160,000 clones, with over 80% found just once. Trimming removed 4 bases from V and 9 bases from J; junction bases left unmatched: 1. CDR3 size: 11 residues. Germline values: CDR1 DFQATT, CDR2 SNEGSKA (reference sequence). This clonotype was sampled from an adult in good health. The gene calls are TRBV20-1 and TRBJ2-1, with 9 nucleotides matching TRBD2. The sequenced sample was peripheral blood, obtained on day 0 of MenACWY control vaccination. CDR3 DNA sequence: TGCAGTGCTAAACTAGCGGGTGAGCAGTTCTTC. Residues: CSAKLAGEQFF.